Here is one TCR beta chain with its context. The antigen remains unidentified. This specimen comes from a study of T-cell memory formation after mild COVID-19. Study as a whole: Most TCR clusters belonged to a single donor.

TCRdb re-derived calls from the 5' RACE reads in MiXCR, one entry per CDR3 protein. The data show 300,000 to 400,000 distinct CDR3 sequences, less than 20% seen once. Points from the study as a whole: Certain responding clones were present in pre-infection memory, suggesting participation of cross-reactive memory.

CDR1 is LNHDA, CDR2 SQIVND, per germline (reference sequence). The CDR3 runs 13 residues. The V end lost 6 bases, the J end lost 1 base, and 6 bases lay between the germline ends. V usage is TRBV19 and J usage is TRBJ2-2, with D uncertain. Input material: PBMCs or a T cell subset sorted from them (not recorded which). The TCR sequence derives from a man aged 18 to 29 who had mild COVID-19 (a few samples of this study predate the infection). Cell type and time point are not known. The CDR3 here is CASRAENTGELFF. The CDR3 DNA follows: TGTGCCAGTAGGGCCGAGAACACCGGGGAGCTGTTTTTT. Complete variable domain (other parts from reference TRBV19 and TRBJ2-2): DGGITQSPKYLFRKEGQNVTLSCEQNLNHDAMYWYRQDPGQGLRLIYYSQIVNDFQKGDIAEGYSVSREKKESFPLTVTSAQKNPTAFYLCASRAENTGELFFGEGSRLTVL.